These 29 T cell receptor beta chains were all obtained from the same sample, sequenced in a study of cytomegalovirus exposure and HLA in healthy donors. The PCR employed 60 Vbeta primers together with 13 Jbeta primers. Produced via immunoSEQ multiplex PCR; TCRdb's table is partial and in-frame only. Of almost 85,000 clones listed, just under 80% were seen once; the top ten hold roughly 2.5%. The sequenced sample consisted of PBMCs. Every receptor here comes from a male donor in good health and CMV-seropositive.

This chain uses TRBV5-6 with TRBJ2-2, with 10 bases aligning to TRBD2. Germline V gene sequence: CDR1 SGHDT, CDR2 YYEEEE. V gave up 3 bases and J gave up 6 bases; unmatched junction bases: 5. The CDR3 consists of 15 residues. The CDR3 DNA reads TGTGCCAGCAGCTGGAGCGGGAGGGCCGCCGGGGAGCTGTTTTTT. Its translation is CASSWSGRAAGELFF.

This rearrangement joins TRBV19 to TRBJ2-5; a weak D match, TRBD2 (5 bases). V was cut by 5 bases and J by 7 bases, with 20 bases left in between. CDR1 is LNHDA, CDR2 SQIVND, per germline (reference sequence). This CDR3 has 15 amino acids. The CDR3 here is CASSPRGLAVRTQYF. The CDR3 nucleotides are TGTGCCAGTAGTCCTCGAGGGCTAGCCGTCCGGACCCAGTACTTC.

The chain joins TRBV20-1 to TRBJ2-1, with 10 bases that match TRBD2. V was pared by 2 bases and J by 15 bases, with 4 bases of the junction left unmatched. The CDR3 runs to 11 residues. Germline CDR1 is DFQATT and CDR2 is SNEGSKA (reference sequence). The CDR3 loop is CSARRAGGLFF. DNA of the CDR3: TGCAGTGCTAGACGAGCGGGAGGGCTGTTCTTC.

This sequence joins TRBV19 and TRBJ2-6, with D uncertain. Germline loops: CDR1 LNHDA, CDR2 SQIVND (reference sequence). The V and J ends lost 2 bases and 0 bases respectively, with 5 bases between them. This CDR3 contains 15 residues. CDR3 in amino acids: CASSISGSGANVLTF. The CDR3 DNA sequence: TGTGCCAGTAGTATATCCGGCTCTGGGGCCAACGTCCTGACTTTC.

This clone is medium-sized (0.01 to 0.1%) in the sample. This chain links TRBV6-4 with TRBJ2-2; perhaps TRBD1 as D (6 bases). The V gene lost 4 bases and the J gene lost 3 bases, with 6 bases spanning the gap. Germline values: CDR1 MRHNA, CDR2 SNTAGT. This CDR3 has 13 amino acids. The CDR3 nucleotides read TGTGCCAGCAGTGGGACAGACACCGGGGAGCTGTTTTTT. It is translated as CASSGTDTGELFF.

The CDR3 DNA is TGTGCCAGTAGTAGCAACCACAGGGGGCAACGTTACGAGCAGTACTTC. Its protein is CASSSNHRGQRYEQYF. This chain connects TRBV19 to TRBJ2-7, with 9 bases matching TRBD1. V was pared by 4 bases and J by 4 bases, with 11 bases of the junction left unmatched. Germline CDR1 LNHDA, CDR2 SQIVND (reference sequence). There are 16 residues in the CDR3.

This chain links TRBV5-5 with TRBJ1-4, with 7 nucleotides matching TRBD1. Germline V CDR1 and CDR2: SGHKS, YYEKEE (reference sequence). The ends lost 4 bases at V and 7 bases at J; junction bases unmatched: 7. This CDR3 is built from 14 residues. The CDR3 reads CASSQTGQSEKLFF. The DNA for the CDR3 is TGTGCCAGCAGCCAAACGGGACAGAGTGAAAAACTGTTTTTT. Variable domain in full (rest from reference TRBV5-5 and TRBJ1-4): DAGVTQSPTHLIKTRGQQVTLRCSPISGHKSVSWYQQVLGQGPQFIFQYYEKEERGRGNFPDRFSARQFPNYSSELNVNALLLGDSALYLCASSQTGQSEKLFFGSGTQLSVL.

The chain uses TRBV7-6 and TRBJ2-7; 11 bases fit TRBD2. The length of the CDR3 is 14 residues. V lost 5 bases, J lost 4 bases, and 4 bases stayed unmatched. The V gene's germline CDR1 is SGHVS and CDR2 FNYEAQ. CDR3 sequence reads: CASSPRTSGYEQYF. The CDR3 bases are TGTGCCAGCAGCCCCCGGACTAGCGGGTACGAGCAGTACTTC.

J is TRBJ1-3 and V is TRBV5-1; 7 bases align to TRBD1. Germline loops: CDR1 SGHRS, CDR2 YFSETQ. The CDR3 consists of 15 residues. V gave up 1 base and J gave up 2 bases; unmatched junction bases: 3. The DNA of the CDR3 is TGCGCCAGCAGCTTGACAGGGGAAGCTGGAAACACCATATATTTT. It translates to CASSLTGEAGNTIYF.

V usage is TRBV7-6 and J usage is TRBJ2-6, with TRBD1 matching 8 bases. Trimming at V came to 0 bases and at J to 0 bases, leaving 7 bases not matched to a gene. CDR1 and CDR2 (germline): SGHVS, FNYEAQ. The CDR3 extends over 19 amino acids. The CDR3: CASSLARQGPNSGANVLTF. CDR3 in DNA: TGTGCCAGCAGCTTAGCGCGACAGGGGCCAAACTCTGGGGCCAACGTCCTGACTTTC.

The gene calls are TRBV7-2 and TRBJ2-7, with D possibly matching TRBD2 (6 bases). Germline V CDR1 and CDR2: SGHTA, FQGNSA. V lost 2 bases, J lost 0 bases, and 11 bases lay in between. CDR3 length: 15 residues. The CDR3: CASSLRRGSSYEQYF. The CDR3 bases are TGTGCCAGCAGCTTAAGGAGGGGCAGCTCCTACGAGCAGTACTTC.

The J gene is TRBJ2-7, the V gene TRBV9, with 10 bases aligning to TRBD2. V lost 0 bases, J lost 7 bases, and 10 bases stayed unmatched. Germline V CDR1 and CDR2: SGDLS, YYNGEE. The CDR3 contains 16 residues. The CDR3: CASSVGLAGDGREQYF. The CDR3, as DNA: TGTGCCAGCAGCGTAGGTCTAGCGGGAGACGGGAGGGAGCAGTACTTC.

This clone was counted ten times or more. This chain joins TRBV5-1 and TRBJ2-7; the match to TRBD1 covers 10 bases. Losses at the gene ends were 4 bases for V and 6 bases for J; bases not matched to a gene: 7. Germline-derived CDR1 and CDR2 are SGHRS and YFSETQ. This CDR3 has 14 residues. CDR3 protein: CASSPGQGGGEQYF. DNA of the CDR3: TGCGCCAGCAGCCCCGGACAGGGGGGAGGCGAGCAGTACTTC.

The V call is TRBV7-9, the J call TRBJ1-1; unclear D gene. Germline values: CDR1 SEHNR, CDR2 FQNEAQ (reference sequence). V lost 5 bases and J lost 1, with 8 bases in between. This CDR3 contains 13 residues. The chain's CDR3 is CASSPTGNTEAFF. CDR3 bases: TGTGCCAGCAGCCCTACGGGGAACACTGAAGCTTTCTTT.

Here the CDR3 reads CAWSRGPYGYTF. CDR3 nucleotides: TGTGCCTGGTCGCGGGGACCATATGGCTACACCTTC. The V and J genes are TRBV30 and TRBJ1-2; D is possibly TRBD1 (5 bases). Between the trimmed V and J ends, which lost 5 bases and 5 bases, there was a span of 12 bases. The CDR3 sequence is 12 residues long. CDR1 and CDR2 (germline): GTSNPN, SVGIG (reference sequence).

The gene calls are TRBV5-4 and TRBJ2-7, with 8 bases that match TRBD1. V shed 4 bases, J shed 7 bases, and the junction held 10 bases outside the gene matches. Germline assignment: CDR1 SGHNT and CDR2 YYREEE (reference sequence). The CDR3 has 14 residues. DNA of the CDR3: TGTGCCAGCAGCGCGGGACAGGCGAGGAATGAGCAGTACTTC. Translation: CASSAGQARNEQYF. The full variable domain, with the rest looked up from reference TRBV5-4 and TRBJ2-7, is ETGVTQSPTHLIKTRGQQVTLRCSSQSGHNTVSWYQQALGQGPQFIFQYYREEENGRGNFPPRFSGLQFPNYSSELNVNALELDDSALYLCASSAGQARNEQYFGPGTRLTVT.

Only one count was recorded for this clone. The chain uses TRBV9 and TRBJ2-1; 8 nucleotides agree with TRBD2. Looked up from germline, CDR1 is SGDLS and CDR2 is YYNGEE. The CDR3 runs 14 residues. J lost 8 bases, V lost 4 bases, and 8 bases had no gene match. CDR3 nucleotide sequence: TGTGCCAGCAGCCCCGGGGGACTAGTCTATGAGCAGTTCTTC. This gives the protein CASSPGGLVYEQFF.

This clone appeared a few times. The chain links TRBV5-1 to TRBJ2-2; 7 bases line up with TRBD2. Losses at the gene ends were 4 bases for V and 0 bases for J; bases not matched to a gene: 3. The CDR3 is 15 residues long. Per the germline V gene, CDR1 is SGHRS and CDR2 is YFSETQ. The CDR3 sequence: CASSPSGANTGELFF. DNA for the CDR3: TGCGCCAGCAGCCCTAGCGGAGCGAACACCGGGGAGCTGTTTTTT.

V and J are TRBV11-2 and TRBJ2-7, with TRBD2 matching over 9 bases. The CDR3 runs 15 residues. Germline CDR1 is SGHAT and CDR2 is FQNNGV. V was clipped by 5 bases and J by 12 bases; unmatched bases: 17. The CDR3 reads CASSVSAGLASVWYF. In nucleotides, the CDR3 is TGTGCCAGCAGCGTCTCAGCGGGACTAGCCTCCGTATGGTACTTC.

The gene calls are TRBV28 and TRBJ1-3; 10 bases line up with TRBD1. The CDR3 loop spans 12 amino acids. V dropped 6 bases and J dropped 16; count of bases not matched to a gene: 9. Per germline, CDR1 MDHEN and CDR2 SYDVKM. The CDR3 nucleotides are TGTGCCAGCAGCCCAGGACAGGGGGGCCTTTATTTT. Encoded protein: CASSPGQGGLYF. The full variable domain, with the rest looked up from reference TRBV28 and TRBJ1-3, is DVKVTQSSRYLVKRTGEKVFLECVQDMDHENMFWYRQDPGLGLRLIYFSYDVKMKEKGDIPEGYSVSREKKERFSLILESASTNQTSMYLCASSPGQGGLYFGEGSWLTVV.

The V call is TRBV2, the J call TRBJ2-7, with a weak D call TRBD1 (6 bases). CDR3 length: 13 amino acids. CDR1 is SNHLY, CDR2 FYNNEI, per germline. The ends were cut back, 3 bases at V and 3 bases at J, with 9 bases in the middle. CDR3 in amino acids: CASSDQGLYEQYF. The DNA for the CDR3 is TGTGCCAGCAGTGATCAGGGGCTCTACGAGCAGTACTTC.

The chain is built from TRBV28 and TRBJ2-7; D perhaps matches TRBD1 (6 bases). The CDR3 consists of 14 residues. Germline CDR1 MDHEN, CDR2 SYDVKM. With 6 bases removed from V and 3 bases from J, the gap between germline ends came to 15 bases. This CDR3 is CASSYRTARYEQYF. CDR3 sequence (DNA): TGTGCCAGCAGCTATCGGACAGCCCGCTACGAGCAGTACTTC.

V and J are TRBV2 and TRBJ2-7, with 8 bases aligning to TRBD1. Unmatched junction bases numbered 10, after V lost 10 bases and J lost 2 bases. CDR1 is SNHLY, CDR2 FYNNEI, per germline. The length of the CDR3 is 14 residues. In DNA form, the CDR3 reads TGTGCCACCAACGGACAGGGCCCTACCTACGAGCAGTACTTC. Translated, it gives CATNGQGPTYEQYF.

A few counts support this clone. The J gene is TRBJ2-7, the V gene TRBV27, with 8 bases lining up with TRBD2. The trim removed 5 bases at V and 4 bases at J, leaving 10 bases unmatched. Germline CDR1 reads MNHEY; CDR2 reads SMNVEV (reference sequence). The CDR3 extends over 15 amino acids. This CDR3 reads CASSTGAGVHYEQYF. DNA of the CDR3: TGTGCCAGCAGTACGGGAGCGGGAGTCCATTACGAGCAGTACTTC.

The V gene is TRBV6-6, the J gene TRBJ1-2; no clear D gene. Germline CDR1 MNHNY, CDR2 SVGAGI (reference sequence). Between the trimmed V and J ends, which lost 2 bases and 4 bases, there was a span of 11 bases. The CDR3 runs 14 residues. As DNA, the CDR3 is TGTGCCAGCAGTTACGGGCAGACAAGCTATGGCTACACCTTC. Residues: CASSYGQTSYGYTF.

In this sample, this clone turned up a few times. The V gene is TRBV25-1, the J gene TRBJ2-3; 9 positions agree with TRBD1. The germline gives CDR1 MGHDK, CDR2 SYGVNS. V was pared by 5 bases and J by 4 bases, with 7 bases of the junction left unmatched. The CDR3 is made up of 15 amino acids. Here the CDR3 DNA reads TGTGCCAGCAGTACCGGGACAGGGAAGGCAGATACGCAGTATTTT. It encodes CASSTGTGKADTQYF.

The chain recombines TRBV6-1 with TRBJ1-2; TRBD1 aligns across 8 bases. V trimming: 6 bases; J trimming: 6 bases; junction bases outside the gene matches: 9. The CDR3 spans 14 residues. CDR1 and CDR2 from the germline V gene are MNHNS and SASEGT. CDR3 nucleotides: TGTGCCAGCAGACTGGACAGGGTTCTTGATGGCTACACCTTC. Encoded protein: CASRLDRVLDGYTF.

The chain links TRBV6-6 to TRBJ2-4; 8 positions match TRBD1. J lost 1 base, V lost 6 bases, and 8 bases had no gene match. CDR1 MNHNY and CDR2 SVGAGI come from the germline V gene (reference sequence). The CDR3 loop spans 16 amino acids. DNA of the CDR3: TGTGCCAGCAGGCTAGAAGGGGACAGGGCCAAAAACATTCAGTACTTC. This encodes CASRLEGDRAKNIQYF.

The chain carries TRBV15 and TRBJ2-7, with D possibly matching TRBD2 (6 bases). The germline gives CDR1 LNHNV, CDR2 YYDKDF (reference sequence). This CDR3 is built from 15 residues. The germline V and J ends were trimmed by 0 bases and 6 bases, with 15 bases remaining between them. The CDR3 region is CATSRERGGTSEQYF. CDR3 DNA sequence: TGTGCCACCAGCAGAGAGCGGGGTGGGACTTCCGAGCAGTACTTC. The variable domain in full, with the rest retrieved from reference TRBV15 and TRBJ2-7, is DAMVIQNPRYQVTQFGKPVTLSCSQTLNHNVMYWYQQKSSQAPKLLFHYYDKDFNNEADTPDNFQSRRPNTSFCFLDIRSPGLGDTAMYLCATSRERGGTSEQYFGPGTRLTVT.